This TCR beta chain was observed in a study of T cell responses to AZD1222 COVID-19 vaccine. Study information: The analysis combined second doses at about 4 or about 12 weeks.

Only in-frame clones appear in the TCRdb table, and some are missing; sequencing was by immunoSEQ multiplex PCR. The data contain tens of thousands of clones, approximately 80% of them singletons. Looked up from germline, CDR1 is MNHEY and CDR2 is SVGEGT. This CDR3 has 15 amino acids. The ends were cut back, 0 bases at V and 4 bases at J, with 13 bases in the middle. Findings and limits, study-wide: Donors in the cohort were predominantly white British and more often female, and clonal diversity was possibly underestimated. Only after the peak T cell response were repertoires sampled. Recipients of AZD1222 seropositive at baseline numbered only 6 or 7.

Turning to this clone: The target antigen is unknown.

The gene calls are TRBV6-2 or TRBV6-3 and TRBJ2-7; perhaps TRBD2 as D (6 bases). The specimen comprised peripheral blood, sampled on day 0 of AZD1222 vaccination. The receptor comes from an adult in good health. DNA for the CDR3: TGTGCCAGCAGTTACTCGCTTTACGGGGGTTACGAGCAGTACTTC. The encoded protein is CASSYSLYGGYEQYF.